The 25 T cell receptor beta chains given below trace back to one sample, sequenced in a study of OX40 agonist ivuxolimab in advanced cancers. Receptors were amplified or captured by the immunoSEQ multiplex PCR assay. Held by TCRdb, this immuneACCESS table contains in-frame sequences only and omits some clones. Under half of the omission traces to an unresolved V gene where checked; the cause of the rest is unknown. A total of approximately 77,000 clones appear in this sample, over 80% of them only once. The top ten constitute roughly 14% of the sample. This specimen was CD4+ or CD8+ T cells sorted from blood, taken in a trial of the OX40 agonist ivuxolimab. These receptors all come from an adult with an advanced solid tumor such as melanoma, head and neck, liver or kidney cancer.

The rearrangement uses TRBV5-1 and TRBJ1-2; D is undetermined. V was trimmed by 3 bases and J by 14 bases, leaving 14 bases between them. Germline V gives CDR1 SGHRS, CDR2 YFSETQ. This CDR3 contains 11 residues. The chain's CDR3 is CASSSRREWTF. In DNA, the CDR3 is TGCGCCAGCAGCTCCCGTAGGGAATGGACCTTC.

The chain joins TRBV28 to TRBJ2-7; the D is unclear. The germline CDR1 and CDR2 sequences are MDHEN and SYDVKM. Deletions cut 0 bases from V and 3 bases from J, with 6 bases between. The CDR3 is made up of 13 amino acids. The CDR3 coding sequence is TGTGCCAGCAGTTTATGCAACCGCTACGAGCAGTACTTC. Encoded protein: CASSLCNRYEQYF.

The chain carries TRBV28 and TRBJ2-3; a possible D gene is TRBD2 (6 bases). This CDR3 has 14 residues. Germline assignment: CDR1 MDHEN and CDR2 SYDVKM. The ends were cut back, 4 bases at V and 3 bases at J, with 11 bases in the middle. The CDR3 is CASSSPGLTDTQYF. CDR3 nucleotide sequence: TGTGCCAGCAGTTCCCCGGGACTTACAGATACGCAGTATTTT. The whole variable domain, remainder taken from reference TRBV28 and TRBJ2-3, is DVKVTQSSRYLVKRTGEKVFLECVQDMDHENMFWYRQDPGLGLRLIYFSYDVKMKEKGDIPEGYSVSREKKERFSLILESASTNQTSMYLCASSSPGLTDTQYFGPGTRLTVL.

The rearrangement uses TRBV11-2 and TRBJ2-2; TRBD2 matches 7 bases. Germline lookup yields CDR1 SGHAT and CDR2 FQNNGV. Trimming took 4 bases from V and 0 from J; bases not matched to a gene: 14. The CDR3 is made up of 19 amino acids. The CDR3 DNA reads TGTGCCAGCAGCTCGGTCGCGGGAGTATCGTTAGCGAACACCGGGGAGCTGTTTTTT. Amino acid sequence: CASSSVAGVSLANTGELFF.

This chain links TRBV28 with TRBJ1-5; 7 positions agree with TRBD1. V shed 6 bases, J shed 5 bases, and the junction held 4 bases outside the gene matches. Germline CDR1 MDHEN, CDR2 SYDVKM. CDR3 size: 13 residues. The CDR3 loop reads CASSLDRDQPQHF. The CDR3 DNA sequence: TGTGCCAGCAGCCTAGACAGGGATCAGCCCCAGCATTTT.

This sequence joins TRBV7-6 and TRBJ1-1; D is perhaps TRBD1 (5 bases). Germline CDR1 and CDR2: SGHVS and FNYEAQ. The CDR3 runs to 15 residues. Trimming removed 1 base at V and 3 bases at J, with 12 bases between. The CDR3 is CASSLDRIGDTEAFF. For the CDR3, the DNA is TGTGCCAGCAGCTTAGACAGGATTGGAGACACTGAAGCTTTCTTT.

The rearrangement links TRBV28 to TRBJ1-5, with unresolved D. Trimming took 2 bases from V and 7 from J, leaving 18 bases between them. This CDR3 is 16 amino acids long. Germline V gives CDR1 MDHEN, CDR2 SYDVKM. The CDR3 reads CASSLETLHSYQPQHF. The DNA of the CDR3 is TGTGCCAGCAGTTTAGAGACTTTACACAGCTACCAGCCCCAGCATTTT.

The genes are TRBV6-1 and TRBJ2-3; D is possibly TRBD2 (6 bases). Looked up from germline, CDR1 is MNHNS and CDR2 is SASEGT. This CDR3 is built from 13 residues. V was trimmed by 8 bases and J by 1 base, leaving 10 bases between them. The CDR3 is CASWRAGTDTQYF. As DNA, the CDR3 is TGTGCCAGCTGGAGGGCAGGCACAGATACGCAGTATTTT.

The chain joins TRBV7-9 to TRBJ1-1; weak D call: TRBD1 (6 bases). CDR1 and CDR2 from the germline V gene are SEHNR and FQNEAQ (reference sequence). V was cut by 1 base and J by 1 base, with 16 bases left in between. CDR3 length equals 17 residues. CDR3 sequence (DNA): TGTGCCAGCAGCTTAGAGGGGTTAACAGGGAAGAACACTGAAGCTTTCTTT. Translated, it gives CASSLEGLTGKNTEAFF.

In nucleotides, the CDR3 is TGTGCCAGCAGCTTTAGCTCCTACGAGCAGTACTTC. Protein product: CASSFSSYEQYF. The rearrangement links TRBV13 to TRBJ2-7, with D hard to call. This CDR3 spans 12 amino acids. Germline CDR1 PRHDT, CDR2 FYEKMQ (reference sequence). Trimming shortened V by 3 bases and J by 0 bases, and 3 bases separated the two germline ends.

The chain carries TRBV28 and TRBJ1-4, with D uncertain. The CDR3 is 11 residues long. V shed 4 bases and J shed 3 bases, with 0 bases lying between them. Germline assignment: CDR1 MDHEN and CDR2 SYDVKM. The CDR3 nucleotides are TGTGCCAGCAGTTCTAATGAAAAACTGTTTTTT. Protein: CASSSNEKLFF. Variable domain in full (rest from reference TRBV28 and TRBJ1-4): DVKVTQSSRYLVKRTGEKVFLECVQDMDHENMFWYRQDPGLGLRLIYFSYDVKMKEKGDIPEGYSVSREKKERFSLILESASTNQTSMYLCASSSNEKLFFGSGTQLSVL.

The CDR3 reads CASSLTGTGGGETQYF. The DNA of the CDR3 is TGCGCCAGCAGCCTAACCGGGACAGGGGGCGGAGAGACCCAGTACTTC. The chain joins TRBV4-3 to TRBJ2-5, with TRBD1 matching 12 bases. With V trimmed by 4 bases and J by 4 bases, 7 bases remained unmatched. Germline V CDR1 and CDR2: LGHNA, YSLEER. The CDR3 is 16 amino acids.

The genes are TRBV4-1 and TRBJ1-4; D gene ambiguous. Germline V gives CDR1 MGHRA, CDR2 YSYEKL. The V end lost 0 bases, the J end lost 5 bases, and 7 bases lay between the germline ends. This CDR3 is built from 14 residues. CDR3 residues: CASSQEQQNEKLFF. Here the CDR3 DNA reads TGCGCCAGCAGCCAAGAACAGCAGAATGAAAAACTGTTTTTT.

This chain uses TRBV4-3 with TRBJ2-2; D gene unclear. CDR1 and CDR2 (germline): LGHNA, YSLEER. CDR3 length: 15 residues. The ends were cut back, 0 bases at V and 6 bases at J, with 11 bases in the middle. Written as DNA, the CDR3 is TGCGCCAGCAGCCAAGATCGAGCCGTCCCCGGGGAGCTGTTTTTT. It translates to CASSQDRAVPGELFF.

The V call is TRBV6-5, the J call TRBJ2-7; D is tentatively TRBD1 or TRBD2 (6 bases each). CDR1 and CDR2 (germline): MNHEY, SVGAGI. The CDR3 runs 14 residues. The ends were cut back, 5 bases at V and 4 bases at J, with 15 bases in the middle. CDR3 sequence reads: CASSDLGGGYEQYF. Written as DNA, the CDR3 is TGTGCCAGCAGTGATTTAGGGGGAGGTTACGAGCAGTACTTC.

This CDR3 reads CASSVGDNEQFF. As DNA, the CDR3 is TGTGCCAGCAGCGTAGGGGACAATGAGCAGTTCTTC. This chain links TRBV9 with TRBJ2-1; D is unclear. The ends were cut back, 0 bases at V and 5 bases at J, with 3 bases in the middle. CDR1 is SGDLS, CDR2 YYNGEE, per germline. CDR3 length: 12 residues.

In DNA, the CDR3 is TGTGCCGCGCCGGGCCGGATTTCACCCCTCCACTTT. As protein: CAAPGRISPLHF. The chain carries TRBV5-8 and TRBJ1-6; D is ambiguous. This CDR3 is 12 amino acids long. CDR1 and CDR2 (germline): SGHTS, YDEGEE. The V and J ends lost 10 bases and 9 bases respectively, with 14 bases between them. Variable domain in full (rest from reference TRBV5-8 and TRBJ1-6): EAGVTQSPTHLIKTRGQQATLRCSPISGHTSVYWYQQALGLGLQFLLWYDEGEERNRGNFPPRFSGRQFPNYSSELNVNALELEDSALYLCAAPGRISPLHFGNGTRLTVT.

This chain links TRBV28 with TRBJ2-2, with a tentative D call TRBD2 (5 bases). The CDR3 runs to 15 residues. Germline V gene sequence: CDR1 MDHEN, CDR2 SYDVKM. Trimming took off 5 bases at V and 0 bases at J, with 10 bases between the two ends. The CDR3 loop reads CASSPGLANTGELFF. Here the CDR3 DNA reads TGTGCCAGCAGTCCCGGACTGGCGAACACCGGGGAGCTGTTTTTT.

Written as DNA, the CDR3 is TGTGCCAGCAGAGGCTCCTACAATGAGCAGTTCTTC. The encoded protein is CASRGSYNEQFF. The chain employs TRBV27 and TRBJ2-1; the D is unclear. Trimming took off 6 bases at V and 0 bases at J, with 3 bases between the two ends. The length of the CDR3 is 12 residues. Germline V gene data show CDR1 as MNHEY and CDR2 as SMNVEV (reference sequence).

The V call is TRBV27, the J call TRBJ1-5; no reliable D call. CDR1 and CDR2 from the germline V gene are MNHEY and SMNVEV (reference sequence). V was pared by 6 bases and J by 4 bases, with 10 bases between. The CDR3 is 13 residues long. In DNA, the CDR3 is TGTGCCAGCAGCCCGGACCGAAATCAGCCCCAGCATTTT. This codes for CASSPDRNQPQHF.

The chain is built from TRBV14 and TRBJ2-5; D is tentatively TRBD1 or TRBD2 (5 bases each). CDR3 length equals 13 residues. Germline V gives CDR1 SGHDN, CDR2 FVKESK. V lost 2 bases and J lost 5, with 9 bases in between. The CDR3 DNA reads TGTGCCAGCAGCCAAAGGGGAGAGGAGACCCAGTACTTC. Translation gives CASSQRGEETQYF. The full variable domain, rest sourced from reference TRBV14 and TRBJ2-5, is EAGVTQFPSHSVIEKGQTVTLRCDPISGHDNLYWYRRVMGKEIKFLLHFVKESKQDESGMPNNRFLAERTGGTYSTLKVQPAELEDSGVYFCASSQRGEETQYFGPGTRLLVL.

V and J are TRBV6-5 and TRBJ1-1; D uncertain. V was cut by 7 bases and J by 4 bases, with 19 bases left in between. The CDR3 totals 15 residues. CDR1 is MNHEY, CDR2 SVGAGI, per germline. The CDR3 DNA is TGTGCCAGCAACATACGGGAAGGATCGGGCACTGAAGCTTTCTTT. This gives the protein CASNIREGSGTEAFF.

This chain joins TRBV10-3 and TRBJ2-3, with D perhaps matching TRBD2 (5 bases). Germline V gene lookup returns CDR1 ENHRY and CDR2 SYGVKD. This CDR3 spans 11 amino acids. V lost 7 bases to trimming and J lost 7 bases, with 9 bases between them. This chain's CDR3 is CAIMDSYTQYF. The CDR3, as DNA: TGTGCCATCATGGACTCTTATACGCAGTATTTT.

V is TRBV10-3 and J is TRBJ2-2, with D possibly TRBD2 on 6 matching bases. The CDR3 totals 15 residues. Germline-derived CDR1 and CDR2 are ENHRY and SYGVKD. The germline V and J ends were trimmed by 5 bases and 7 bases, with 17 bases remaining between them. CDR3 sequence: CAISSGGDLFGELFF. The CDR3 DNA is TGTGCCATCAGTTCCGGCGGGGACTTGTTCGGGGAGCTGTTTTTT.

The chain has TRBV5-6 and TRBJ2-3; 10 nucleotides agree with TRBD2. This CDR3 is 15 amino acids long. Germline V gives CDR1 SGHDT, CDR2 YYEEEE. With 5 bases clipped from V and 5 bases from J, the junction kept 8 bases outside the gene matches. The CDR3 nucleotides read TGTGCCAGCAGATTGAGCGGGAGGGCCTTAGATACGCAGTATTTT. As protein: CASRLSGRALDTQYF.